The text below deals with one TCR beta chain. The sample originates from a study of OX40 agonist ivuxolimab in advanced cancers. Method: immunoSEQ multiplex PCR; TCRdb's copy keeps in-frame clones and lacks some. Here the sample spans 100,000 or so clones, 84% being singletons. This sample comprised CD4+ or CD8+ T cells sorted from blood, obtained in a trial of the OX40 agonist ivuxolimab. The sequence derives from an adult with an advanced solid tumor such as melanoma, head and neck, liver or kidney cancer.

The CDR3 DNA is TGTGCCAGCAGCACCGGGACAGGGGGCGGCTATAATTCACCCCTCCACTTT. It is translated as CASSTGTGGGYNSPLHF. The chain employs TRBV7-2 and TRBJ1-6; 12 bases are shared with TRBD1. The V and J ends lost 5 bases and 3 bases, in that order; junction bases with no gene match: 5. Looked up from germline, CDR1 is SGHTA and CDR2 is FQGNSA. The CDR3 is made up of 17 amino acids.